This T cell receptor beta chain was documented in a study of T cell repertoires in cytomegalovirus infection. Study-wide context: TCR beta signatures that were public indicated CMV infection and matching HLA type.

On this clonotype itself: The antigen remains unidentified.

TCRdb analysed the reads with MiXCR anew, one entry per CDR3 protein. Among about 920,000 distinct CDR3 sequences, around 30% were seen once, and the ten largest hold 11% to 15%. The sample was cultured CD8+ T cells from PBMCs, taken from culture after CMV antigen stimulation. The clonotype comes from a human donor in good health (CMV status not recorded). Some clones in this sample may be carry-over from other donors' samples.

CDR3 amino acids: CAGGRTEAFF. The DNA for the CDR3 is TGTGCCGGGGGGAGGACTGAAGCTTTCTTT. This chain uses TRBV6-4 with TRBJ1-1; the D gene is possibly TRBD1 (5 bases). The CDR3 consists of 10 residues. V lost 11 bases and J 5 bases, leaving 9 bases between the germline ends. CDR1 and CDR2 from the germline V gene are MRHNA and SNTAGT.